This T cell receptor (beta chain) was sequenced in a study of spatial heterogeneity in lung cancer (dated by TCRdb to between 2019 and 2020). Broadly, across the study: More beta-chain than alpha-chain transcripts were consistently detected, likely reflecting higher beta-chain transcript abundance. Both alpha and beta chains were TCR-sequenced in samples taken at surgery, namely 220 tumor regions, 62 to 65 matched nontumor lung samples and 50 to 60 PBMC samples. The study linked features of the TCR repertoire to counts of nonsynonymous mutations, which were determined by whole-exome sequencing of tumor tissue. In the raw uncorrected reads, each unique combination of TCR and UMI appeared more than ten times on average. The study quantitatively compared TCR alpha and beta repertoires across multiple tumor regions, matched nontumor lung and blood in non-small cell lung cancer. Study-level results and caveats: Ubiquitous expanded tumor TCRs were found in blood more often at tumor resection than at routine follow-up. Additional single-cell paired TCR alpha and beta sequencing was considered necessary to confirm, at a functional level, the hypothesis that regional TCRs recognize regional mutations.

The cysteine opens and the phenylalanine closes a CDR3 of 16 amino acids. CDR3 DNA only is kept here, 48 bases in frame from base 1. Relative to germline, V is missing 4 bases and J is missing 2 bases, with 6 bases of the junction outside any gene match. CDR1 SGHDT and CDR2 YYEEEE were looked up in the germline V gene. This sample's time point label indicates: sample taken at primary tumor resection. Without any cell sorting, TCR sequencing was performed on whole RNA extracted either from tumor and nontumor lung tissue or from cryopreserved PBMC samples. The donors were 65 to 85 patients from the lung TRACERx cohort who had early-stage, untreated non-small cell lung cancer. Only patients with enough RNA available from two or more tumor regions were chosen for TCR sequencing. Concerning this clonotype itself: There is no known antigen for this receptor. One base away there is no much larger clone; base qualities are not given.

Library method: 5' RACE. The instrument given in TCRdb is NextSeq 500. The TCR library protocol attached a unique molecular identifier to each TCR cDNA molecule to allow correction of PCR and sequencing errors. The authors processed their data as follows. TCR identification, UMI-based error correction and CDR3 extraction were all carried out with Decombinator tools. Expanded TCRs were defined as those above a frequency of 2 per 1,000, corresponding to the top 1% of the tumor frequency distribution. Each repertoire was subsampled 100 times to 5,000 TCRs, after which Renyi diversity was computed with the R vegan package. CDR3 similarity networks were built from amino acid triplet string-kernel similarity, with CDR3s being connected when pairwise similarity was above 0.82. TCRdb reanalyzed the raw reads on its own, using fastp at Q25 for trimming and MiXCR for clone calling, and kept in-frame beta chains. All rows with the same CDR3 protein become a single entry with the most common DNA and genes. The V and J calls come from TCRdb's annotation, not from the publication. This sample lists more than 50,000 distinct CDR3 sequences; roughly 6.5% were detected once. Approximately 2.6% of the sample is held by the ten biggest clonotypes.

The source is a female donor with early-stage non-small cell lung cancer. Here the chain combines TRBV5-6 and TRBJ1-2; 12 central bases correspond to TRBD1. Sequences were derived from PBMCs, sampled at surgery. The DNA sequence follows: TGTGCCAGCAGCCCTGGGACAGGGGGCCTGAACTATGGCTACACCTTC. Its coded protein is CASSPGTGGLNYGYTF.